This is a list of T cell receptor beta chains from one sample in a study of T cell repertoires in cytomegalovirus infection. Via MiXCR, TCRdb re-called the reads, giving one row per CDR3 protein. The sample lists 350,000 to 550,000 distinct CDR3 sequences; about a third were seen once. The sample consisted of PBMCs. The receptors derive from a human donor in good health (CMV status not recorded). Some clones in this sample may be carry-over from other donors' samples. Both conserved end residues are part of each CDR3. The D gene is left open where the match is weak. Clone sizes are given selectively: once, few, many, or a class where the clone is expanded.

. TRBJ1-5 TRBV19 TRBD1 TGTGCCAGTAGTCGCTCGCAGGGGGCTAGCAATCAGCCCCAGCATTTT CASSRSQGASNQPQHF
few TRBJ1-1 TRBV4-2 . TGTGCCAGCGGGCAACCCGGGACCCGGACTGAAGCTTTCTTT CASGQPGTRTEAFF
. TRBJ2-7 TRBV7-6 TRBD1 TGTGCCAGCAGCCCCTTTGCCGGGACAGTCTCCTACGAGCAGTACTTC CASSPFAGTVSYEQYF
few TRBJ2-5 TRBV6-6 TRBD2 TGTGCCAGCAGGACTAGCGGGGGGGCGGAGACCCAGTACTTC CASRTSGGAETQYF
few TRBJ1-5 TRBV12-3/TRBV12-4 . TGTGCCAGCAGTCCGGAGACAGCCAGCAATCAGCCCCAGCATTTT CASSPETASNQPQHF
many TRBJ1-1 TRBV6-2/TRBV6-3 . TGTGCCAGCAGTTACCGGGGAGAATTCAACACTGAAGCTTTCTTT CASSYRGEFNTEAFF
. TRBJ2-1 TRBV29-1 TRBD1 TGCAGCGCGAACAGGGGGTTGAGGAATGAGCAGTTCTTC CSANRGLRNEQFF
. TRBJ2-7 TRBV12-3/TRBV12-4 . TGTGCCAGCAGCCAAAACGTAGACAGGTCCTACGAGCAGTACTTC CASSQNVDRSYEQYF
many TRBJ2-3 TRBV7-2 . TGTGCCAGCAGCTTTGGCCCTCGTGAAGATACGCAGTATTTT CASSFGPREDTQYF
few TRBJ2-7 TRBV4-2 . TGTGCCAGCAGCCAAGAGGCAGCTTGGACCTTCGAGCAGTACTTC CASSQEAAWTFEQYF
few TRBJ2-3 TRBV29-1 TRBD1 TGCAGCTGCTCGAGGGGGCGCGGGGATACGCAGTATTTT CSCSRGRGDTQYF
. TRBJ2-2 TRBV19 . TGTGCCAGTAGTATCTACGGACAGACCGGGGAGCTGTTTTTT CASSIYGQTGELFF
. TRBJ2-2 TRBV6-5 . TGTGCCAGCAGCCCCGCTGGGGGGTCTACCGGGGAGCTGTTTTTT CASSPAGGSTGELFF
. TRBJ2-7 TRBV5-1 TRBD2 TGCGCCAGCAGCTTGGATGGGGGGGGCTACGAGCAGTACTTC CASSLDGGGYEQYF
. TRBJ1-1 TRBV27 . TGTGCCAGCGCTCGCGGACAGATGAACACTGAAGCTTTCTTT CASARGQMNTEAFF
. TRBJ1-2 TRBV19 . TGTGCCAGTAAAGGGGGATCAAACTATGGCTACACCTTC CASKGGSNYGYTF
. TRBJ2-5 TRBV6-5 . TGTGCCAGCCGCCCCGGGCAGGGGCGACAGACCCAGTCCTTC CASRPGQGRQTQSF